This entry concerns a single T cell receptor beta chain. Using immunoSEQ multiplex PCR, the repertoire was profiled, and TCRdb retains in-frame clones only, with some absent. The top ten clones hold roughly 0.15% of a sample with about 100,000 clones, about 91% of them seen once. These data originate in a study of OX40 agonist ivuxolimab in advanced cancers. Study in general: Hepatocellular carcinoma, melanoma, renal cell or head and neck cancer was diagnosed in the dose-escalation patients.

The source was CD4+ or CD8+ T cells sorted from blood, collected in a trial of the OX40 agonist ivuxolimab. This TCR came from an adult with an advanced solid tumor such as melanoma, head and neck, liver or kidney cancer.

CDR3 DNA sequence: TGTGCCAGCAGCTCCCAGGGGGTCAATTCACCCCTCCACTTT. Its translation is CASSSQGVNSPLHF. This chain links TRBV7-2 with TRBJ1-6; 7 bases agree with TRBD1. V gave up 4 bases and J gave up 7 bases; unmatched junction bases: 4. CDR1 is SGHTA, CDR2 FQGNSA, per germline. CDR3 length equals 14 residues.